The 14 T cell receptor beta chains below were found in one sample sequenced in a study of T cell responses to AZD1222 COVID-19 vaccine. The protocol was immunoSEQ multiplex PCR, while the TCRdb copy is restricted to in-frame clones and leaves out a portion. The repertoire has approximately 150,000 clones, more than 85% of them found once; the top ten carry 1.4% to 1.5%. This specimen was peripheral blood, taken on day 0 of AZD1222 vaccination. These receptors originate from an adult in good health.

The chain recombines TRBV21-1 with TRBJ1-1. TRBV21-1 is flagged as a pseudogene. The CDR3 totals 11 residues. This chain's CDR3 is CASPMNTEAFF. The CDR3 coding sequence is TGTGCCAGCCCGATGAACACTGAAGCTTTCTTT.

This chain connects TRBV7-8 to TRBJ2-7; D not certain. Germline loops: CDR1 SGHVS, CDR2 FQNEAQ. V lost 6 bases and J lost 6, with 21 bases in between. This CDR3 spans 15 amino acids. The CDR3 sequence is CASSTLRVALGEQYF. DNA for the CDR3: TGTGCCAGCAGTACCCTCCGAGTGGCCCTCGGCGAGCAGTACTTC.

The V and J genes are TRBV11-1 and TRBJ1-1; 8 positions match TRBD1. V was clipped by 5 bases and J by 2 bases; unmatched bases: 7. This CDR3 region has 15 residues. CDR1 and CDR2 (germline): SGHAT, FQDESV (reference sequence). The CDR3 region has the DNA TGTGCCAGCAGCCTCGCGACAGGGGATAACACTGAAGCTTTCTTT. Amino acid sequence: CASSLATGDNTEAFF.

The chain combines TRBV15 with TRBJ1-1; D not resolved. The CDR3 has 12 amino acids. Germline lookup yields CDR1 LNHNV and CDR2 YYDKDF (reference sequence). Deletions cut 8 bases from V and 3 bases from J, with 10 bases between. This CDR3 is CATGTGDTEAFF. CDR3 DNA sequence: TGTGCCACCGGTACCGGAGACACTGAAGCTTTCTTT.

This clone has only one observation. The gene calls are TRBV7-2 and TRBJ1-2; D uncertain. The V gene lost 2 bases and the J gene lost 4 bases, with 14 bases spanning the gap. The germline CDR1 and CDR2 sequences are SGHTA and FQGNSA. The CDR3 sequence is 15 residues long. As DNA, the CDR3 is TGTGCCAGCAGCTTACCGTCCCCTGGAGGCTATGGCTACACCTTC. Protein sequence: CASSLPSPGGYGYTF.

The J gene is TRBJ2-2, the V gene TRBV5-1, with D perhaps TRBD2 (6 bases). CDR3 length: 18 residues. V lost 1 base and J 3 bases, leaving 19 bases between the germline ends. Germline loops: CDR1 SGHRS, CDR2 YFSETQ. For the CDR3, the DNA is TGCGCCAGCAGCTTGTACGTGATACTGTCGGGAGACACCGGGGAGCTGTTTTTT. This codes for CASSLYVILSGDTGELFF.

The rearrangement links TRBV6-5 to TRBJ2-1, with TRBD1 matching 9 bases. The trim removed 7 bases at V and 7 bases at J, leaving 8 bases unmatched. The CDR3 loop spans 14 amino acids. The germline V gene encodes CDR1 MNHEY and CDR2 SVGAGI. CDR3 nucleotide sequence: TGTGCCAGCACCGCAGACAGGGGGAGAAATGAGCAGTTCTTC. Translation: CASTADRGRNEQFF.

The CDR3 reads CASSLGGHGTDTQYF. The CDR3 region has the DNA TGTGCCAGCTCCCTGGGAGGCCACGGCACAGATACGCAGTATTTT. The chain couples TRBV18 to TRBJ2-3, with D possibly being TRBD2 (6 bases). The CDR3 runs to 15 residues. Trimming removed 6 bases at V and 1 base at J, with 14 bases between. Germline CDR1 reads KGHSH; CDR2 reads LQKENI.

Many counts were recorded for this clone. This chain links TRBV28 with TRBJ2-7; unclear D gene. Trimming cost V 5 bases and J 0 bases, with 2 bases left between them. This CDR3 is 11 amino acids long. The germline V gene encodes CDR1 MDHEN and CDR2 SYDVKM. Written as DNA, the CDR3 is TGTGCCAGCAGTGCCTCCTACGAGCAGTACTTC. Amino acid sequence: CASSASYEQYF.

The chain links TRBV6-5 to TRBJ2-1, with 7 bases aligning to TRBD1. The CDR3 is 14 amino acids. The junction had 3 bases not matched to a gene; V was cut back by 6 bases and J by 1 base. Germline lookup yields CDR1 MNHEY and CDR2 SVGAGI. Written as DNA, the CDR3 is TGTGCCAGCAGGGGACAGCCTTCCTACAATGAGCAGTTCTTC. This translates into CASRGQPSYNEQFF.

The rearrangement uses TRBV13 and TRBJ1-2, with D possibly TRBD1 on 5 matching bases. The length of the CDR3 is 13 residues. Trimming stripped 5 bases from V and 8 bases from J, with 15 bases between. Germline CDR1 is PRHDT and CDR2 is FYEKMQ (reference sequence). The CDR3 DNA reads TGTGCCAGCAGCCTCCACCCAGGGTACGGCTACACCTTC. Translated: CASSLHPGYGYTF.

Regarding this clone: Different DNA sequences within this sample yield the same CDR3. V and J are TRBV6-5 and TRBJ1-1, with D possibly matching TRBD1 (5 bases). From germline, CDR1 is MNHEY and CDR2 SVGAGI. Trimming pared 0 bases from V and 4 bases from J, leaving 9 bases between. The CDR3 runs to 14 residues. CDR3 coding DNA: TGTGCCAGCAGTTACTCGACGGGGGGCACTGAAGCTTTCTTT. It yields the protein CASSYSTGGTEAFF.

This rearrangement joins TRBV15 to TRBJ1-4; D is unclear. CDR1 LNHNV and CDR2 YYDKDF come from the germline V gene (reference sequence). V gave up 7 bases and J gave up 4 bases, with 10 bases separating them. This CDR3 comprises 13 residues. For the CDR3, the DNA is TGTGCCACCACGGAGGAGTATAATGAAAAACTGTTTTTT. The encoded protein is CATTEEYNEKLFF.

This chain uses TRBV27 with TRBJ2-2; 7 bases line up with TRBD2. CDR1 is MNHEY and CDR2 is SMNVEV in the germline V gene (reference sequence). The CDR3 runs to 14 residues. V gave up 6 bases and J gave up 4 bases; unmatched junction bases: 5. The CDR3: CASSAGVGTGELFF. The CDR3 nucleotides are TGTGCCAGCAGCGCGGGAGTCGGCACCGGGGAGCTGTTTTTT.